This passage covers 16 T cell receptor beta chains from one sample sequenced in a study of blood T cell repertoires in COVID-19. Clones were read by immunoSEQ multiplex PCR, and TCRdb kept only the in-frame ones, dropping some. The table has 120,000 to 150,000 clones, approximately 86% seen once. Sequences were obtained from peripheral blood. The receptor source for this set is a woman in her fifties or sixties with acute or convalescent COVID-19.

The V gene is TRBV20-1, the J gene TRBJ2-1; 12 bases are shared with TRBD1. Germline CDR1 reads DFQATT; CDR2 reads SNEGSKA (reference sequence). V lost 3 bases and J lost 4; bases outside the gene matches: 13. The CDR3 has 18 residues. In DNA, the CDR3 is TGCAGTGCTAGTGGGACAGGGGGCAGCGGGAGACCTTACAATGAGCAGTTCTTC. Its translation is CSASGTGGSGRPYNEQFF.

This chain joins TRBV7-9 and TRBJ2-1; 8 bases align to TRBD1. CDR1 and CDR2 from the germline V gene are SEHNR and FQNEAQ (reference sequence). The junction had 6 bases not matched to a gene; V was cut back by 5 bases and J by 12 bases. The CDR3 has 12 residues. The CDR3 nucleotides are TGTGCCAGCAGCCCGGACAGGGTAGGGCAGTTCTTC. Its protein is CASSPDRVGQFF.

The chain joins TRBV7-9 to TRBJ1-4; D call uncertain. Trimming cost V 1 base and J 8 bases, with 5 bases left between them. There are 12 residues in the CDR3. Germline CDR1 is SEHNR and CDR2 is FQNEAQ (reference sequence). The CDR3 here is CASSLGGEKLFF. The CDR3 coding sequence is TGTGCCAGCAGCTTAGGAGGGGAAAAACTGTTTTTT.

This clone was observed once. The chain uses TRBV19 and TRBJ2-7, with 10 bases aligning to TRBD1. The CDR3 has 14 amino acids. J gave up 7 bases and V 4 bases, and 7 bases lay outside the gene matches. Germline V CDR1 and CDR2: LNHDA, SQIVND (reference sequence). The CDR3 DNA follows: TGTGCCAGTAGTAAGACAGGGGGCTTTGAAGAGCAGTACTTC. Translated, it gives CASSKTGGFEEQYF.

The chain combines TRBV2 with TRBJ2-1, with TRBD1 matching 7 bases. Trimming took 5 bases from V and 10 from J; bases not matched to a gene: 11. The CDR3 is 14 amino acids. Per the germline V gene, CDR1 is SNHLY and CDR2 is FYNNEI. The CDR3 DNA reads TGTGCCAGCAGTCGACAGGGTAATGGGGGCGAGCAGTTCTTC. This sequence encodes CASSRQGNGGEQFF.

The chain carries TRBV28 and TRBJ1-2, with 10 nucleotides matching TRBD1. The CDR3 has 14 amino acids. V shed 6 bases, J shed 7 bases, and the junction held 8 bases outside the gene matches. The V gene's germline CDR1 is MDHEN and CDR2 SYDVKM. CDR3 protein: CASRGSGTGVGYTF. CDR3 coding DNA: TGTGCCAGCAGGGGATCCGGGACAGGGGTTGGCTACACCTTC.

This clone was observed once. The V and J genes are TRBV29-1 and TRBJ1-1; D perhaps matches TRBD1 (6 bases). CDR1 and CDR2 from the germline V gene are SQVTM and ANQGSEA. The CDR3 extends over 13 amino acids. V lost 8 bases to trimming and J lost 2 bases, with 15 bases between them. The CDR3 protein is CSSTGNSNTEAFF. CDR3 sequence (DNA): TGCAGCTCCACAGGGAATTCAAACACTGAAGCTTTCTTT.

The chain links TRBV7-3 to TRBJ2-1; 10 bases match TRBD2. CDR1 and CDR2 (germline): SGHTA, FQGTGA. This CDR3 spans 15 amino acids. Trimming removed 4 bases from V and 7 bases from J; junction bases left unmatched: 7. CDR3 sequence (DNA): TGTGCCAGCAGCTCCGCTAGCGGGAGAGGGAATGAGCAGTTCTTC. Translating it yields CASSSASGRGNEQFF. The whole variable domain, filled in from reference TRBV7-3 and TRBJ2-1, reads GAGVSQTPSNKVTEKGKYVELRCDPISGHTALYWYRQSLGQGPEFLIYFQGTGAADDSGLPNDRFFAVRPEGSVSTLKIQRTERGDSAVYLCASSSASGRGNEQFFGPGTRLTVL.

Only one count was recorded for this clone. The chain uses TRBV19 and TRBJ1-2, with 7 positions matching TRBD1. This CDR3 is 15 amino acids long. J was trimmed by 2 bases and V by 8 bases; bases with no gene match: 11. From germline, CDR1 is LNHDA and CDR2 SQIVND (reference sequence). CDR3 DNA sequence: TGTGCCAGTCAAAGCCGGGGACAGAACAACTATGGCTACACCTTC. This sequence encodes CASQSRGQNNYGYTF.

V usage is TRBV10-3 and J usage is TRBJ2-7, with a tentative D call TRBD1 (6 bases). V lost 6 bases and J 3 bases, leaving 15 bases between the germline ends. CDR3 length: 14 amino acids. Germline V lookup: CDR1 ENHRY, CDR2 SYGVKD. The CDR3 protein is CAISTTGSSYEQYF. In DNA, the CDR3 is TGTGCCATCAGCACGACAGGTTCAAGCTACGAGCAGTACTTC.

The V call is TRBV3-1 (or the pseudogene TRBV3-2), the J call TRBJ1-1, with a tentative D call TRBD1 (5 bases). Germline V gene data show CDR1 as LGHDT and CDR2 as YNNKEL (reference sequence). The CDR3 is 14 residues long. Trimming took off 1 base at V and 4 bases at J, with 10 bases between the two ends. CDR3 amino acids: CASSQALGVTEAFF. CDR3 DNA sequence: TGTGCCAGCAGCCAAGCTCTAGGGGTCACTGAAGCTTTCTTT.

This clone was seen a handful of times. The chain links TRBV4-1 to TRBJ1-2; the D is unclear. Looked up from germline, CDR1 is MGHRA and CDR2 is YSYEKL. The CDR3 is 13 amino acids. Trimming took off 4 bases at V and 0 bases at J, with 6 bases between the two ends. As DNA, the CDR3 is TGCGCCAGCAGCCCAACAGCTAACTATGGCTACACCTTC. This encodes CASSPTANYGYTF.

This clone appeared once. The rearrangement uses TRBV5-1 and TRBJ1-1; D possibly corresponds to TRBD1 (5 bases). This CDR3 comprises 16 residues. Trimming took off 1 base at V and 0 bases at J, with 13 bases between the two ends. Germline V lookup: CDR1 SGHRS, CDR2 YFSETQ. The CDR3 DNA reads as TGCGCCAGCAGCTTGATCGGGGGTCAAATGAACACTGAAGCTTTCTTT. Protein product: CASSLIGGQMNTEAFF.

The rearrangement joins TRBV9 to TRBJ1-1; D not resolved. CDR1 is SGDLS and CDR2 is YYNGEE in the germline V gene. The CDR3 covers 15 residues. The V end was cut by 4 bases, the J end by 0 bases, with 13 bases between. The CDR3 DNA is TGTGCCAGCAGCTTCTCCACGGGAATGAACACTGAAGCTTTCTTT. It encodes CASSFSTGMNTEAFF.

The chain recombines TRBV2 with TRBJ2-1; 9 nucleotides agree with TRBD2. This CDR3 has 14 amino acids. Germline assignment: CDR1 SNHLY and CDR2 FYNNEI. J gave up 15 bases and V 7 bases, and 16 bases lay outside the gene matches. The CDR3 DNA reads TGTGCCAGCAAGCCGAATCGGGTAGCGGGGGAGGGGTTCTTC. Translation: CASKPNRVAGEGFF.

The chain has TRBV3-1 (or the pseudogene TRBV3-2) and TRBJ2-7; TRBD1 matches at 12 bases. The CDR3 totals 15 residues. Trimming took 3 bases from V and 5 from J; bases not matched to a gene: 5. In germline, CDR1 is LGHDT, CDR2 YNNKEL (reference sequence). In DNA, the CDR3 is TGTGCCAGCAGCCAGACCGGGACAGGGGGCGACGAGCAGTACTTC. Its protein is CASSQTGTGGDEQYF.